The subject of this entry is one TCR beta chain. No antigen is known for it. Germline-derived CDR1 and CDR2 are SGDLS and YYNGEE. V was cut by 0 bases and J by 8 bases, with 11 bases left in between. This CDR3 is 13 amino acids long. This record comes from a study of cytomegalovirus exposure and HLA in healthy donors. General observations from the study: Rates of TCR association differed by HLA locus in a later analysis, with DRB1 highest and HLA-C lowest. Follow-up analysis later connected one missense variant in DCLRE1C with trimming of TCR beta V- and J-genes. Common viral pathogens seemed, in a later analysis, to connect with several of the most significant clusters. The CMV antigen specificity of a few CMV-associated chains was confirmed through in vitro analysis.

Primers: 60 Vbeta forward and 13 Jbeta reverse. Only in-frame clones appear in the TCRdb table, and some are missing; sequencing was by immunoSEQ multiplex PCR. The sample holds 95,000 to 150,000 clones, about 81% seen once. This clonotype originated in a woman in her 30s in good health and CMV-seronegative. Input material: PBMCs. The V and J genes are TRBV9 and TRBJ1-2; D is unresolved. CDR3 sequence (DNA): TGTGCCAGCAGCGTAGGTGGCCACCCAGGCTACACCTTC. This gives the protein CASSVGGHPGYTF.